The source of this TCR beta chain is a study of cytomegalovirus exposure and HLA in healthy donors. The germline gives CDR1 LNHDA, CDR2 SQIVND (reference sequence). The V end was cut by 3 bases, the J end by 0 bases, with 29 bases between. The CDR3 covers 21 residues. As regards this clone: Its antigen remains unknown.

The study, taken as a whole, reports: The study put 150 or so TCR beta chains on its list as cytomegalovirus-associated. A previous analysis found most TCR beta V segments productive roughly 90% or roughly 30% of the time.

This PCR relied on a set of 60 Vbeta primers and 13 Jbeta primers. The protocol was immunoSEQ multiplex PCR, while the TCRdb copy is restricted to in-frame clones and leaves out a portion. This sample's table has roughly 140,000 clones. The clonotype was recovered from a male donor in good health and CMV-seronegative. V and J are TRBV19 and TRBJ1-1; D uncertain. Sequencing was done on a sample of PBMCs. CDR3 loop: CASSIGRWRGHESFMNTEAFF. The CDR3 DNA sequence: TGTGCCAGTAGTATTGGGAGGTGGAGAGGGCACGAATCCTTTATGAACACTGAAGCTTTCTTT. The variable domain in full, with the rest retrieved from reference TRBV19 and TRBJ1-1, is DGGITQSPKYLFRKEGQNVTLSCEQNLNHDAMYWYRQDPGQGLRLIYYSQIVNDFQKGDIAEGYSVSREKKESFPLTVTSAQKNPTAFYLCASSIGRWRGHESFMNTEAFFGQGTRLTVV.